The 17 T cell receptor beta chains in this list originate from one sample, sequenced in a study of early T cells in non-severe SARS-CoV-2 infection. One entry per CDR3 protein, called by TCRdb with MiXCR from the 5' RACE reads. The table shows 45,000 to 60,000 distinct CDR3 sequences, with about 9.4% occurring only once. The sample consisted of whole blood. These receptors originate from an adult who was a healthcare worker with PCR-confirmed SARS-CoV-2 infection or an uninfected control (not recorded which).

This clonotype turned up a few times. The chain employs TRBV4-3 and TRBJ2-1; D remains unclear. Germline CDR1 LGHNA, CDR2 YSLEER. The V end lost 4 bases, the J end lost 8 bases, and 15 bases lay between the germline ends. The CDR3 has 14 amino acids. The CDR3 protein is CASSPAPETYEQFF. In DNA, the CDR3 is TGCGCCAGCAGCCCAGCACCGGAGACGTATGAGCAGTTCTTC.

At least ten counts were recorded for this clonotype. V is TRBV10-3 and J is TRBJ1-1; maybe TRBD1 (5 bases). The length of the CDR3 is 14 residues. Deletions cut 5 bases from V and 2 bases from J, with 12 bases between. Germline CDR1 and CDR2: ENHRY and SYGVKD. The CDR3 DNA sequence: TGTGCCATCAGTACCGGGACGGGAAACACTGAAGCTTTCTTT. Translating it yields CAISTGTGNTEAFF.

This clonotype was seen ten or more times. The genes are TRBV7-9 and TRBJ2-2, with 11 bases fitting TRBD2. The CDR3 is 16 residues long. Germline values: CDR1 SEHNR, CDR2 FQNEAQ (reference sequence). V shed 4 bases and J 2 bases; nucleotides not matched to a gene: 3. The CDR3 here is CASSSLAGVNTGELFF. CDR3 DNA sequence: TGTGCCAGCAGCTCACTAGCGGGAGTAAACACCGGGGAGCTGTTTTTT. Together with reference TRBV7-9 and TRBJ2-2, the CDR3 gives the full variable domain: DTGVSQNPRHKITKRGQNVTFRCDPISEHNRLYWYRQTLGQGPEFLTYFQNEAQLEKSRLLSDRFSAERPKGSFSTLEIQRTEQGDSAMYLCASSSLAGVNTGELFFGEGSRLTVL.

This clonotype was counted between two and nine times. The rearrangement links TRBV7-2 to TRBJ2-5; 9 nucleotides agree with TRBD2. The junction had 6 bases not matched to a gene; V was cut back by 1 base and J by 0 bases. The CDR3 is 17 amino acids. Germline CDR1 and CDR2: SGHTA and FQGNSA. The CDR3 DNA sequence: TGTGCCAGCAGCTTAGTCCCAGCGGGGGGCGACCAAGAGACCCAGTACTTC. Its protein is CASSLVPAGGDQETQYF. Variable domain in full (rest from reference TRBV7-2 and TRBJ2-5): GAGVSQSPSNKVTEKGKDVELRCDPISGHTALYWYRQSLGQGLEFLIYFQGNSAPDKSGLPSDRFSAERTGGSVSTLTIQRTQQEDSAVYLCASSLVPAGGDQETQYFGPGTRLLVL.

The J gene is TRBJ1-5, the V gene TRBV6-5, with 9 bases fitting TRBD1. Germline V gives CDR1 MNHEY, CDR2 SVGAGI. This CDR3 is 15 amino acids long. J lost 2 bases, V lost 6 bases, and 5 bases had no gene match. CDR3 DNA: TGTGCCAGCAGCAGAGACAGGGGGGGCAATCAGCCCCAGCATTTT. Translation: CASSRDRGGNQPQHF.

The J gene is TRBJ2-3, the V gene TRBV6-5; maybe TRBD1 (5 bases). Looked up from germline, CDR1 is MNHEY and CDR2 is SVGAGI. The CDR3 is made up of 14 amino acids. Between the trimmed V and J ends, which lost 6 bases and 1 base, there was a span of 11 bases. In nucleotides, the CDR3 is TGTGCCAGCAGCTTTGACAGTCGCACAGATACGCAGTATTTT. Translated: CASSFDSRTDTQYF.

This clonotype occurred many times. The V and J genes are TRBV7-6 and TRBJ2-5; 7 bases are a match to TRBD2. This CDR3 comprises 16 residues. Per germline, CDR1 SGHVS and CDR2 FNYEAQ. The ends lost 1 base at V and 5 bases at J; junction bases unmatched: 10. The chain's CDR3 is CASSLEHGLGSETQYF. CDR3 sequence (DNA): TGTGCCAGCAGCTTAGAACATGGACTAGGGTCCGAGACCCAGTACTTC.

This clonotype was counted only a few times. The chain recombines TRBV28 with TRBJ2-4, with TRBD2 as a possible D gene (5 bases). Germline lookup yields CDR1 MDHEN and CDR2 SYDVKM. This CDR3 spans 14 amino acids. V dropped 8 bases and J dropped 4 bases, with 15 bases sitting between them. DNA of the CDR3: TGTGCCAGCTTGCCCGGAGGAGCTAAAAACATTCAGTACTTC. It codes for CASLPGGAKNIQYF.

This clonotype was seen at least ten times. The J gene is TRBJ1-2, the V gene TRBV19; D is possibly TRBD1 (5 bases). Germline V lookup: CDR1 LNHDA, CDR2 SQIVND (reference sequence). V was shortened by 9 bases and J by 4 bases, with 9 bases between the two germline ends. The CDR3 consists of 11 residues. This CDR3 reads CASGGSYGYTF. In DNA form, the CDR3 reads TGTGCCAGCGGGGGTTCCTATGGCTACACCTTC. Complete variable domain (other parts from reference TRBV19 and TRBJ1-2): DGGITQSPKYLFRKEGQNVTLSCEQNLNHDAMYWYRQDPGQGLRLIYYSQIVNDFQKGDIAEGYSVSREKKESFPLTVTSAQKNPTAFYLCASGGSYGYTFGSGTRLTVV.

Concerning this clonotype: Likely a read error: the CDR3 ends without its conserved phenylalanine or tryptophan. The J gene is TRBJ2-3, the V gene TRBV5-4, with TRBD2 matching 7 bases. Per the germline V gene, CDR1 is SGHNT and CDR2 is YYREEE (reference sequence). Germline trimming cut 2 bases from V and 0 bases from J; bases unmatched to any gene: 3. The CDR3 extends over 15 amino acids. The CDR3 coding sequence is TGTGCCAGCAGCTTTGGGGGGGGGAGCACAGATACGCAGTATTTA. This codes for CASSFGGGSTDTQYL.

Ten or more counts support this clonotype. V is TRBV2 and J is TRBJ2-7, with D unclear. Trimming took off 2 bases at V and 3 bases at J, with 14 bases between the two ends. Germline loops: CDR1 SNHLY, CDR2 FYNNEI. This CDR3 comprises 15 residues. In nucleotides, the CDR3 is TGTGCCAGCAGTGAACTACGGTCGGATAGCTACGAGCAGTACTTC. It translates to CASSELRSDSYEQYF.

This clonotype was counted many times. This rearrangement joins TRBV30 to TRBJ2-2, with TRBD1 matching 11 bases. The CDR3 extends over 18 amino acids. Germline-derived CDR1 and CDR2 are GTSNPN and SVGIG (reference sequence). The ends lost 4 bases at V and 4 bases at J; junction bases unmatched: 14. The CDR3 reads CAWNRDRGWEAVTGELFF. The CDR3 coding sequence is TGTGCCTGGAATCGGGACAGGGGGTGGGAGGCCGTCACCGGGGAGCTGTTTTTT.

The rearrangement links TRBV10-3 to TRBJ2-3, with a tentative D call TRBD2 (5 bases). This CDR3 comprises 16 residues. Trimming stripped 0 bases from V and 0 bases from J, with 10 bases between. Germline V gives CDR1 ENHRY, CDR2 SYGVKD. The chain's CDR3 is CAISESPSTSTDTQYF. The CDR3 DNA follows: TGTGCCATCAGTGAGTCTCCTAGCACTAGCACAGATACGCAGTATTTT.

The genes are TRBV9 and TRBJ2-5; possible D gene TRBD1, 6 bases. Germline loops: CDR1 SGDLS, CDR2 YYNGEE. The CDR3 has 15 residues. With 0 bases removed from V and 4 bases from J, the gap between germline ends came to 13 bases. CDR3 region: CASSVATGSIETQYF. The CDR3 bases are TGTGCCAGCAGCGTAGCTACAGGGAGTATAGAGACCCAGTACTTC.

This clonotype was seen more than once but under ten times. The gene calls are TRBV7-9 and TRBJ1-1; D may be TRBD1 (5 bases). Germline V gives CDR1 SEHNR, CDR2 FQNEAQ (reference sequence). This CDR3 is built from 12 residues. V dropped 5 bases and J dropped 4 bases, with 8 bases sitting between them. The CDR3 protein is CASSPGFTEAFF. CDR3 nucleotides: TGTGCCAGCAGCCCAGGGTTCACTGAAGCTTTCTTT.

To note about this clonotype: One base away lies a much larger clone, so this may be a sequencing read error. The chain recombines TRBV12-3 or TRBV12-4 with TRBJ2-5; 7 bases fit TRBD2. J lost 1 base, V lost 6 bases, and 5 bases had no gene match. The CDR3 length is 14 residues. Here the CDR3 DNA reads TGTGCCAGCAGCCTGCGGGGGTCCCAAGAGACCCAGTACTTC. It encodes CASSLRGSQETQYF.

This clonotype has ten or more counts. V gene TRBV19 combines with J gene TRBJ1-5; 9 nucleotides match TRBD1. Germline CDR1 LNHDA, CDR2 SQIVND (reference sequence). The junction had 12 bases not matched to a gene; V was cut back by 7 bases and J by 2 bases. The CDR3 runs to 17 residues. CDR3 sequence: CASNLPSGTGRNQPQHF. DNA for the CDR3: TGTGCCAGTAACCTCCCGTCCGGGACAGGGCGCAATCAGCCCCAGCATTTT. Full variable domain (outside the CDR3, taken from reference TRBV19 and TRBJ1-5): DGGITQSPKYLFRKEGQNVTLSCEQNLNHDAMYWYRQDPGQGLRLIYYSQIVNDFQKGDIAEGYSVSREKKESFPLTVTSAQKNPTAFYLCASNLPSGTGRNQPQHFGDGTRLSIL.